This TCR beta chain stems from a study of vaccination and CD4 T cells after COVID-19 (dated by TCRdb to between 2021 and 2022). In terms of the full investigation: Every convalescent patient had a positive nasal swab PCR test for SARS-CoV-2, with mild disease in nine or ten patients and severe disease in one. Six males and four females were included in the convalescent cohort, with two Hispanic individuals, seven Caucasians, two Asians and one multiracial person represented. Participants received two doses of either the Pfizer-BioNTech BNT162b2 vaccine (n=8) or the Moderna mRNA-1273 vaccine (n=2). Post-COVID blood samples from convalescent patients were collected a median of around 100 days after diagnosis, with a range of 35 to 161 days. The time from the second vaccine dose to post-vaccine blood sampling had a median of roughly 72 days and ranged from roughly 12 to 241 days. For stimulating the cultures, overlapping spike peptide pools were used, derived from SARS-CoV-2 as well as from the common cold coronaviruses HCoV-NL63, HCoV-OC43 and HCoV-229E. As controls, cultures received a CEFX viral epitope pool (the positive control), an HIV-1 Nef peptide pool (the negative control), or no peptide at all. In roughly 10 COVID-19 convalescent patients and a handful of infection-naive healthy vaccine recipients, the spike-specific CD4+ TCR repertoire before mRNA vaccination was compared with the repertoire after mRNA vaccination.

V drops 5 bases and J drops 8 bases, leaving 16 bases in between. From the cysteine up to the phenylalanine, the CDR3 has a length of 14 residues. Of all the DNA, just the CDR3 is kept, 42 bases in frame from base 1. About this clonotype itself: Its antigen target is currently unknown. There are no base qualities to consult, and no much larger clone falls within one base.

General findings and caveats noted by the study authors: Relatively few convalescent patients were included in the study, and early timepoints after natural infection were not analyzed. The median number of SARS-CoV-2-reactive clonotypes rose from fewer than 25 after infection to 38 after vaccination, but the change was not significant. Among convalescent patients, a median around 83% of the SARS-CoV-2-reactive clones seen after vaccination appeared only after vaccination, which suggests priming specific to the vaccine. Nearly all vaccine-specific clones in convalescent patients (304 of 307) were mono-reactive for SARS-CoV-2 spike rather than cross-reactive with common cold coronaviruses.

The sample's treatment or condition label is to be understood as: approximately 9-day PBMC culture with coronavirus spike peptide pools or control peptides (ViraFEST assay). To expand antigen-specific T cells with peptide pools and then pick out the expanded clonotypes through TCR sequencing, the study relied on the ViraFEST assay. The convalescent patients' positive SARS-CoV-2 PCR tests fell between March and December 2020, which was before the Alpha, Beta and Delta variants emerged in the United States. Fewer than 2.5 million PBMCs per well were cultured in IMDM with approximately 5% human AB serum and roughly 10 IU/ml IL-2, plus 10 ug/ml peptide pools. On days 3 and 7, half of the culture medium was replaced with fresh IL-2-containing medium. After roughly 9 days of culture, CD4+ T cells were isolated by negative selection with the EasySep CD4+ T cell isolation kit. Ficoll-Paque Plus gradient centrifugation was used to isolate PBMCs from whole blood, and the isolated PBMCs were then either used fresh or cryopreserved at -140C. Culture conditions were generally each tested in triplicate wells.

Library preparation used PCR. DNA from cultured CD4+ T cells underwent TCR sequencing with the Oncomine TCR Beta short-read assay at the Johns Hopkins FTIC core. Genomic DNA was extracted from the cultured CD4+ T cells with the QIAamp micro DNA kit. Oncomine TCR Beta libraries from cultured CD4+ T cells were pooled using unique dual indexes and sequenced on an Illumina iSeq 100. The original pipeline was this. Non-productive sequences were filtered out, and CDR3s that did not start with C, did not end with F or W, or were shorter than 7 amino acids were discarded. The MANAFEST web application was used to identify antigen-specific clonotypes by comparing peptide-stimulated wells against reference wells and other culture wells. To be called positive, a clone needed an FDR below 0.05, an odds ratio above 5, and a productive frequency above 0.1% in at least two of three replicate wells. Cross-reactive clonotypes were defined as significantly expanded in both SARS-CoV-2 spike wells and at least one common cold coronavirus spike condition. Similarity between CDR3 sequences was evaluated in R version 3.6.1 using Levenshtein distances (stringdist) and unrooted phylogenetic trees (ape). Using fastp at Q25 and MiXCR, TCRdb reprocessed the public reads and kept productive beta chains. One record per CDR3 amino acid sequence lists the most common genes and DNA. In this record, the V and J calls reflect TCRdb's handling and not the investigators' own analysis. The sample table contains over 10,000 distinct CDR3 sequences; only one count was recorded for 35% of them. 12% of the sample is taken by the ten largest.

This clonotype originated in a human donor who had recovered from COVID-19. The sequenced sample consisted of CD4+ T cells from blood, cultured in vitro. The chain uses TRBV12-3 or TRBV12-4 and TRBJ2-1, and possibly TRBD2, on 6 matching bases. The CDR3 protein sequence reads: CASSPRGRGDEQFF. The DNA reads as follows: TGTGCCAGCAGTCCGCGGGGACGAGGCGATGAGCAGTTCTTC.